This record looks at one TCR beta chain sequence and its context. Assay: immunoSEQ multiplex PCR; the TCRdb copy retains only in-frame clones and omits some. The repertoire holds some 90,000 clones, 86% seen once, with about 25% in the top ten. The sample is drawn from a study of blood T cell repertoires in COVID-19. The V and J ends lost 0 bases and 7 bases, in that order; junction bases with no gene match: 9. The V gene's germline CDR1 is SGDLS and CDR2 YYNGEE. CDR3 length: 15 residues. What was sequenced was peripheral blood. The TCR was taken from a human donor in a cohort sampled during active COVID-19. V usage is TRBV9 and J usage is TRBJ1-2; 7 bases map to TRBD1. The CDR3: CASSVEGWTGGGYTF. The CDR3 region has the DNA TGTGCCAGCAGCGTAGAAGGTTGGACAGGTGGTGGCTACACCTTC.